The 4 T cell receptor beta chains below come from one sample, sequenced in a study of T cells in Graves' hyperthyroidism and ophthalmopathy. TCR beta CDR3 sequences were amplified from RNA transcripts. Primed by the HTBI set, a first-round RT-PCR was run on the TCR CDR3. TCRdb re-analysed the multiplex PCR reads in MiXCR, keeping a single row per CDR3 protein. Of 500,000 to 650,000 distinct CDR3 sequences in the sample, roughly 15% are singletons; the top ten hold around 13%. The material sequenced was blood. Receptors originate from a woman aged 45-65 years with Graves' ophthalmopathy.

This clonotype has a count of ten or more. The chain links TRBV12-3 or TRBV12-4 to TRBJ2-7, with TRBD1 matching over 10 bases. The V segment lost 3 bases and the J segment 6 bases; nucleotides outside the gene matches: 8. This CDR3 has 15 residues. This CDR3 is CASSLGTGDVGEQYF. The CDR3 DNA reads TGTGCCAGCAGTTTGGGGACAGGGGATGTCGGCGAGCAGTACTTC.

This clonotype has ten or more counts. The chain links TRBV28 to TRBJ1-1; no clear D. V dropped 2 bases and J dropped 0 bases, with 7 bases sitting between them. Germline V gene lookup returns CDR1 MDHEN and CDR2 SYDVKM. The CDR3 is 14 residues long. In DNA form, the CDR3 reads TGTGCCAGCAGTTTAGGAAGCTTGAACACTGAAGCTTTCTTT. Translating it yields CASSLGSLNTEAFF.

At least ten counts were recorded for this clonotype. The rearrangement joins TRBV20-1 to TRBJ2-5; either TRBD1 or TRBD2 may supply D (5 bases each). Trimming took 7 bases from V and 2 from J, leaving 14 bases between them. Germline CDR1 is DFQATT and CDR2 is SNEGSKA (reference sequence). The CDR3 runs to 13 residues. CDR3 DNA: TGCAGTGGGACCGGGACCACACAAGAGACCCAGTACTTC. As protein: CSGTGTTQETQYF.

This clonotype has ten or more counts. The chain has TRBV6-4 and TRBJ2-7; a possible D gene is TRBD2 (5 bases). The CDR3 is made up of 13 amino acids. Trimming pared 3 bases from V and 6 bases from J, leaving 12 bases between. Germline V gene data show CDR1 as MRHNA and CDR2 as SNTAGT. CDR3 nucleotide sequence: TGTGCCAGCAGTGAAACTAGATTTTCCGAGCAGTACTTC. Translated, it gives CASSETRFSEQYF.